This T cell receptor (beta chain) was identified in a study of beta chain features in type 1 diabetes. In the case of this clone: What it binds is not known.

Points from the study as a whole: For cells with high TCR expression, cDNA sequencing could yield over-representation. A greater similarity of naive, central memory and Treg TCRB repertoires was seen among patients than among healthy donors. Insertion counts at VDJ junctions were lower in type 1 diabetes patients, who also showed more deletions there.

Every isolated RNA sample was fully reverse transcribed, so sequencing captured expressed TCRB transcripts. This table comes from immunoSEQ multiplex PCR, and its TCRdb copy is limited to in-frame clones, with some not included. The sample consists of 300,000 to 350,000 clones, 7.5% to 9% of them appearing once. This TCR came from a young woman in good health. Specimen: central memory CD4+ T cells from blood.

The CDR3 DNA reads TGTGCCAGCAGCTTACAGAGTAACACTGAAGCTTTCTTT. It yields the protein CASSLQSNTEAFF. The chain combines TRBV7-2 with TRBJ1-1; D is unclear. The CDR3 is made up of 13 amino acids. V lost 2 bases and J lost 2, with 6 bases in between. Germline V CDR1 and CDR2: SGHTA, FQGNSA.